These 29 T cell receptor beta chains were all obtained from the same sample, sequenced in a study of technical replicates of blood from four donors. The data were produced by immunoSEQ multiplex PCR, yet TCRdb's version contains in-frame clones alone and is incomplete. The sample yields some 70,000 clones, almost 95% seen once. The sample was T cells isolated from PBMCs. The receptor set was obtained from a human donor in good health.

This chain uses TRBV5-1 with TRBJ1-1; TRBD1 matches at 8 bases. The J segment lost 1 base and the V segment lost 2 bases, leaving 4 bases of the junction unmatched. The CDR3 extends over 15 amino acids. Per the germline V gene, CDR1 is SGHRS and CDR2 is YFSETQ. As DNA, the CDR3 is TGCGCCAGCAGCTTCAGGGGGCAAACGAACACTGAAGCTTTCTTT. Translated, it gives CASSFRGQTNTEAFF.

V gene TRBV27 combines with J gene TRBJ2-1, with TRBD2 identical over 9 bases. Trimming cost V 6 bases and J 8 bases; bases outside gene matches: 8. The CDR3 runs 14 residues. Germline CDR1 MNHEY, CDR2 SMNVEV (reference sequence). CDR3 sequence reads: CASSELAGIYEQFF. The CDR3 coding sequence is TGTGCCAGCAGCGAACTAGCGGGCATATATGAGCAGTTCTTC.

The chain uses TRBV6-5 and TRBJ2-3; 8 nucleotides align to TRBD1. The J segment lost 3 bases and the V segment lost 5 bases, leaving 7 bases of the junction unmatched. The CDR3 covers 15 residues. CDR1 MNHEY and CDR2 SVGAGI come from the germline V gene. The CDR3, as DNA: TGTGCCAGCAGTATACGGACAGGGTGGACAGATACGCAGTATTTT. This gives the protein CASSIRTGWTDTQYF.

The V and J genes are TRBV2 and TRBJ1-5; D is unresolved. The germline V gene encodes CDR1 SNHLY and CDR2 FYNNEI. V shed 3 bases and J shed 0 bases, with 6 bases lying between them. This CDR3 is 14 amino acids long. The CDR3 DNA is TGTGCCAGCAGTGACGGGGATAGCAATCAGCCCCAGCATTTT. Translating it yields CASSDGDSNQPQHF.

Regarding this clone: The germline gene is not matched at one end of the junction; a read error may be the cause. The chain combines TRBV5-5 with TRBJ1-5; no clear D gene. The CDR3 totals 15 residues. Looked up from germline, CDR1 is SGHKS and CDR2 is YYEKEE (reference sequence). Here the CDR3 reads CASTLVDSSNQPQHF. DNA for the CDR3: TGTGCCAGCACCTTGGTCGACTCTAGCAATCAGCCCCAGCATTTT. Using reference TRBV5-5 and TRBJ1-5 for the parts outside the CDR3, the full variable domain is DAGVTQSPTHLIKTRGQQVTLRCSPISGHKSVSWYQQVLGQGPQFIFQYYEKEERGRGNFPDRFSARQFPNYSSELNVNALLLGDSALYLCASTLVDSSNQPQHFGDGTRLSIL.

The chain couples TRBV12-2 to TRBJ2-7; the D call of TRBD2 is as the table states it, not checked on the DNA. TRBV12-2 is termed a pseudogene. CDR3 length: 15 amino acids. CDR3 protein: CASRLLLAALYEQYF. The CDR3 coding sequence is TGTGCAAGTCGCTTACTGTTAGCGGCTCTCTACGAGCAGTACTTC.

V usage is TRBV4-2 and J usage is TRBJ2-1; D is perhaps TRBD2 (5 bases). Germline CDR1 reads LGHNA; CDR2 reads YNFKEQ. The CDR3 runs 16 residues. Trimming cost V 4 bases and J 2 bases, with 15 bases left between them. CDR3 amino acids: CASSPGYGGAYNEQFF. CDR3 coding DNA: TGTGCCAGCAGCCCCGGTTATGGAGGAGCCTACAATGAGCAGTTCTTC.

The chain uses TRBV14 and TRBJ1-1; 10 nucleotides line up with TRBD1. The CDR3 covers 15 residues. From germline, CDR1 is SGHDN and CDR2 FVKESK. The V and J ends lost 3 bases and 5 bases, in that order; junction bases with no gene match: 6. The CDR3, as DNA: TGTGCCAGCAGCCAGGTTGGACAGGGGGAGACTGAAGCTTTCTTT. Its translation: CASSQVGQGETEAFF.

The chain recombines TRBV5-1 with TRBJ2-7; tentatively, D is TRBD1 (6 bases). Germline CDR1 reads SGHRS; CDR2 reads YFSETQ. CDR3 length equals 12 residues. V gave up 7 bases and J gave up 5 bases, with 13 bases separating them. The CDR3 loop is CASVQGVHEQYF. CDR3 in DNA: TGCGCCAGCGTACAGGGTGTCCACGAGCAGTACTTC.

This chain links TRBV21-1 with TRBJ2-1; TRBD1 is the table's D call, not checked against the DNA. TRBV21-1 is tagged as a pseudogene. The CDR3 is 17 amino acids. The DNA for the CDR3 is TGTGCCAGCAGCTTGAAAGACAGGTATCATGCCTACAATGAGCAGTTCTTC. It specifies CASSLKDRYHAYNEQFF.

The chain couples TRBV6-5 to TRBJ2-3; D call uncertain. This CDR3 has 13 amino acids. Between the trimmed V and J ends, which lost 2 bases and 2 bases, there was a span of 5 bases. Germline V CDR1 and CDR2: MNHEY, SVGAGI. The CDR3 DNA is TGTGCCAGCAGTTACCCTTCCACAGATACGCAGTATTTT. Its protein product is CASSYPSTDTQYF.

The gene calls are TRBV9 and TRBJ2-7; 7 positions match TRBD1. V was pared by 1 base and J by 10 bases, with 8 bases of the junction left unmatched. Germline CDR1 reads SGDLS; CDR2 reads YYNGEE. This CDR3 contains 13 residues. The CDR3 nucleotides read TGTGCCAGCAGCGTATATCTAGGGACAGAACAGTACTTC. It translates to CASSVYLGTEQYF.

This chain links TRBV7-3 with TRBJ2-2; 11 bases line up with TRBD2. The CDR3 contains 17 residues. CDR1 and CDR2 from the germline V gene are SGHTA and FQGTGA. Germline trimming cut 1 base from V and 7 bases from J; bases unmatched to any gene: 8. For the CDR3, the DNA is TGTGCCAGCAGCTTAAGGGGACTAGCGGCTGAGGGCGGGGAGCTGTTTTTT. This sequence encodes CASSLRGLAAEGGELFF.

This clone has just one count. The chain carries TRBV7-9 and TRBJ1-2, with 8 bases identical to TRBD1. The CDR3 loop spans 13 amino acids. Germline-derived CDR1 and CDR2 are SEHNR and FQNEAQ (reference sequence). V lost 5 bases, J lost 2 bases, and 1 base stayed unmatched. CDR3 residues: CASSRTGNYGYTF. CDR3 sequence (DNA): TGTGCCAGCAGCCGGACAGGGAACTATGGCTACACCTTC.

The V gene is TRBV19, the J gene TRBJ1-4; TRBD1 matches at 10 bases. CDR3 length: 16 amino acids. J was trimmed by 7 bases and V by 7 bases; bases with no gene match: 12. Germline V gene lookup returns CDR1 LNHDA and CDR2 SQIVND (reference sequence). CDR3 protein: CASTLGGTGVGEKLFF. In DNA form, the CDR3 reads TGTGCCAGTACCCTCGGGGGGACAGGGGTAGGTGAAAAACTGTTTTTT.

The rearrangement joins TRBV4-2 to TRBJ1-1; unclear D gene. The germline CDR1 and CDR2 sequences are LGHNA and YNFKEQ. Trimming shortened V by 5 bases and J by 1 base, and 8 bases separated the two germline ends. The CDR3 contains 13 residues. The CDR3 loop reads CASSVMRNTEAFF. CDR3 coding DNA: TGTGCCAGCAGCGTCATGAGGAACACTGAAGCTTTCTTT.

The chain links TRBV9 to TRBJ1-5; 10 positions agree with TRBD1. CDR1 and CDR2 from the germline V gene are SGDLS and YYNGEE. The CDR3 has 15 residues. With 4 bases clipped from V and 4 bases from J, the junction kept 5 bases outside the gene matches. The CDR3: CASSSGTGVNQPQHF. The DNA for the CDR3 is TGTGCCAGCAGCTCCGGGACAGGGGTTAATCAGCCCCAGCATTTT.

This chain connects TRBV9 to TRBJ2-7; 11 bases fit TRBD1. The CDR3 length is 14 residues. CDR1 is SGDLS and CDR2 is YYNGEE in the germline V gene. The trim removed 3 bases at V and 5 bases at J, leaving 4 bases unmatched. The CDR3 region is CASSGGQGDNEQYF. The CDR3 coding sequence is TGTGCCAGCAGCGGGGGACAGGGGGACAACGAGCAGTACTTC.

The chain uses TRBV6-5 and TRBJ1-3; D gene uncertain. Per the germline V gene, CDR1 is MNHEY and CDR2 is SVGAGI. This CDR3 has 15 residues. V lost 5 bases and J lost 1, with 12 bases in between. CDR3 amino acids: CASSRPGESGNTIYF. CDR3 DNA: TGTGCCAGCAGTCGCCCCGGGGAGTCTGGAAACACCATATATTTT.

The chain has TRBV11-3 and TRBJ2-2, with 10 bases fitting TRBD2. CDR3 length equals 16 residues. The ends lost 3 bases at V and 6 bases at J; junction bases unmatched: 7. Germline V lookup: CDR1 SGHNT, CDR2 YENEEA. DNA of the CDR3: TGTGCCAGCAGCTTGCAGAGCGGGAGGGCCGCCGGGGAGCTGTTTTTT. Residues: CASSLQSGRAAGELFF.

The J gene is TRBJ2-5, the V gene TRBV10-1; maybe TRBD1 (5 bases). V lost 6 bases to trimming and J lost 2 bases, with 16 bases between them. CDR1 and CDR2 (germline): WNHNN, SYGVQD (reference sequence). This CDR3 has 15 residues. CDR3 DNA sequence: TGCGCCAGCAGCCTTTCCAGGACAACACAAGAGACCCAGTACTTC. It yields the protein CASSLSRTTQETQYF.

This chain uses TRBV5-1 with TRBJ2-7; tentatively, D is TRBD2 (5 bases). The V and J ends lost 2 bases and 3 bases respectively, with 9 bases between them. The CDR3 is made up of 13 amino acids. Germline V gives CDR1 SGHRS, CDR2 YFSETQ. Written as DNA, the CDR3 is TGCGCCAGCAGCTTTAGGGAGAACTACGAGCAGTACTTC. This sequence encodes CASSFRENYEQYF.

This chain links TRBV7-2 with TRBJ2-5; a weak D match, TRBD2 (5 bases). The CDR3 runs to 15 residues. Trimming took off 1 base at V and 1 base at J, with 10 bases between the two ends. Germline V CDR1 and CDR2: SGHTA, FQGNSA. The DNA for the CDR3 is TGTGCCAGCAGCTTAGTTGGAGGACCCCAAGAGACCCAGTACTTC. Amino acid sequence: CASSLVGGPQETQYF.

This chain uses TRBV29-1 with TRBJ2-1; 10 bases fit TRBD2. Germline CDR1 is SQVTM and CDR2 is ANQGSEA. With 4 bases clipped from V and 2 bases from J, the junction kept 5 bases outside the gene matches. This CDR3 comprises 15 residues. The chain's CDR3 is CSVGLAGDPYNEQFF. The CDR3 DNA sequence: TGCAGCGTTGGGCTAGCGGGAGACCCCTACAATGAGCAGTTCTTC.

This clone was seen a handful of times. The chain uses TRBV9 and TRBJ2-2; TRBD2 matches 9 bases. The CDR3 covers 16 residues. With V trimmed by 0 bases and J by 3 bases, 3 bases remained unmatched. Germline-derived CDR1 and CDR2 are SGDLS and YYNGEE. DNA of the CDR3: TGTGCCAGCAGCGTAGCGGTAGCGGGAGACACCGGGGAGCTGTTTTTT. This sequence encodes CASSVAVAGDTGELFF. The complete variable domain, with remaining parts taken from reference TRBV9 and TRBJ2-2, reads DSGVTQTPKHLITATGQRVTLRCSPRSGDLSVYWYQQSLDQGLQFLIQYYNGEERAKGNILERFSAQQFPDLHSELNLSSLELGDSALYFCASSVAVAGDTGELFFGEGSRLTVL.

The rearrangement joins TRBV7-9 to TRBJ2-7; 7 nucleotides line up with TRBD1. V gave up 5 bases and J gave up 3 bases; unmatched junction bases: 4. The CDR3 sequence is 13 residues long. CDR1 is SEHNR and CDR2 is FQNEAQ in the germline V gene (reference sequence). CDR3 sequence reads: CASSPTGVYEQYF. The CDR3 nucleotides read TGTGCCAGCAGCCCTACAGGGGTCTACGAGCAGTACTTC.

The chain joins TRBV5-6 to TRBJ2-7, with no clear D. The germline V gene has CDR1 SGHDT and CDR2 YYEEEE. With 0 bases removed from V and 2 bases from J, the gap between germline ends came to 3 bases. This CDR3 region has 12 residues. Written as DNA, the CDR3 is TGTGCCAGCAGCTTGGTCACCTACGAGCAGTACTTC. Translated, it gives CASSLVTYEQYF.

The DNA of the CDR3 is TGTGCCAGCAGCCTGGGACTAGAAGAGACCCAGTACTTC. Residues: CASSLGLEETQYF. The J gene is TRBJ2-5, the V gene TRBV5-4; 8 bases map to TRBD2. The J segment lost 3 bases and the V segment lost 4 bases, leaving 2 bases of the junction unmatched. CDR3 length: 13 amino acids. In germline, CDR1 is SGHNT, CDR2 YYREEE (reference sequence).

This clone has only a few counts. This chain links TRBV5-1 with TRBJ1-1; D call uncertain. With 2 bases removed from V and 4 bases from J, the gap between germline ends came to 15 bases. Germline-derived CDR1 and CDR2 are SGHRS and YFSETQ. The CDR3 sequence is 15 residues long. The CDR3 reads CASSFEEAGSTEAFF. The CDR3 DNA is TGCGCCAGCAGCTTTGAAGAGGCGGGTAGCACTGAAGCTTTCTTT.